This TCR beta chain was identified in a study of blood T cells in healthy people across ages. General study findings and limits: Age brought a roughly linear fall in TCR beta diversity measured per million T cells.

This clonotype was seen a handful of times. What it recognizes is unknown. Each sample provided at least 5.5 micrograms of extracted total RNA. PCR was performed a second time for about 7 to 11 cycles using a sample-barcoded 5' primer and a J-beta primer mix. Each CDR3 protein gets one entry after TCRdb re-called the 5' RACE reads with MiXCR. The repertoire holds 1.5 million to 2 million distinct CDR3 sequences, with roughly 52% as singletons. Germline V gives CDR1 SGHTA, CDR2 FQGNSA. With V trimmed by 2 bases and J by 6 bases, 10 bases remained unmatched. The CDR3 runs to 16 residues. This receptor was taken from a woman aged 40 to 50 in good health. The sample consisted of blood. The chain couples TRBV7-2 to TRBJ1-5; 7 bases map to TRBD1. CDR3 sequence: CASSLIRQGIIQPQHF. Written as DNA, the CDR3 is TGTGCCAGCAGCTTAATCCGACAGGGTATAATTCAGCCCCAGCATTTT.